Detailed here is one T cell receptor beta chain. Its antigen is as yet unknown. In germline, CDR1 is MNHNS, CDR2 SASEGT. This CDR3 is built from 16 residues. V dropped 5 bases and J dropped 4; count of bases not matched to a gene: 9. TCRdb reanalysed the multiplex PCR reads using MiXCR and keeps one entry per CDR3 protein. The sample includes about 180,000 distinct CDR3 sequences, about 33% seen only once; the top ten take 3.8%. This specimen belongs to a study of breast tumors, draining lymph nodes, adjacent tissues. Samples came from axillary lymph nodes draining the breast cancer. Study-wide results and limits: Tumors had less TCR diversity than lymph nodes, more than nontumor tissue.

Material: axillary lymph node tissue. The chain recombines TRBV6-1 with TRBJ1-2; 11 positions agree with TRBD1. This clonotype was obtained from a female donor with breast cancer. Some clones in this sample may be carry-over from other donors' samples. The DNA for the CDR3 is TGTGCCAGCAGTTTACCGGGACAGGGGGGCGTCTATGGCTACACCTTC. Translated, it gives CASSLPGQGGVYGYTF.